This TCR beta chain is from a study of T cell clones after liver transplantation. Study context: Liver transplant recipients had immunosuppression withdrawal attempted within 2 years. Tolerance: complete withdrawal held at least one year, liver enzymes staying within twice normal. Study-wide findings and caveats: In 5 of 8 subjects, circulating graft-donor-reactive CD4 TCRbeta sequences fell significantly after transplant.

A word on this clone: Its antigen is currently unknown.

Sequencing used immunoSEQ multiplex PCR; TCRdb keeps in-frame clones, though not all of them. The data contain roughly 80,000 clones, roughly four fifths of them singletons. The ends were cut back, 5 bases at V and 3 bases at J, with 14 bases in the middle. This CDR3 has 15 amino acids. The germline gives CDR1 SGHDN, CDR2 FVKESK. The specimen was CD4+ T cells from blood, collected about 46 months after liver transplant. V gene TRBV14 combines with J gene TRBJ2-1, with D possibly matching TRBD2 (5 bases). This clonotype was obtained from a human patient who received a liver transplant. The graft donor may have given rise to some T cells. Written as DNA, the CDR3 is TGTGCCAGCAGCGAGAGACGGGGTTTCTACAATGAGCAGTTCTTC. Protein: CASSERRGFYNEQFF. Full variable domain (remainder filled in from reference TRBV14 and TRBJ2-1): EAGVTQFPSHSVIEKGQTVTLRCDPISGHDNLYWYRRVMGKEIKFLLHFVKESKQDESGMPNNRFLAERTGGTYSTLKVQPAELEDSGVYFCASSERRGFYNEQFFGPGTRLTVL.